Following are 30 T cell receptor beta chains from one sample sequenced in a study of blood T cell repertoires in COVID-19. TCRdb's copy holds only in-frame clones and misses some; the assay was immunoSEQ multiplex PCR. The sample lists 100,000 to 130,000 clones, about 89% seen once, with roughly 1.3% in the top ten. Sequencing was done on a sample of peripheral blood. The receptors were gathered from a woman aged 30 to 39 with acute or convalescent COVID-19.

This chain joins TRBV27 and TRBJ2-7; D gene ambiguous. V was pared by 2 bases and J by 2 bases, with 7 bases between. CDR1 and CDR2 from the germline V gene are MNHEY and SMNVEV (reference sequence). CDR3 length: 13 amino acids. As DNA, the CDR3 is TGTGCCAGCAGTTTAGTCCCAGCCTACGAGCAGTACTTC. It yields the protein CASSLVPAYEQYF.

The chain uses TRBV19 and TRBJ1-1; 9 bases map to TRBD1. V shed 5 bases, J shed 2 bases, and the junction held 6 bases outside the gene matches. CDR1 is LNHDA, CDR2 SQIVND, per germline (reference sequence). The CDR3 sequence is 15 residues long. CDR3 nucleotides: TGTGCCAGTAGTCCCCCGGGACAGGGTAACACTGAAGCTTTCTTT. This encodes CASSPPGQGNTEAFF.

The V gene is TRBV15, the J gene TRBJ2-3; TRBD2 aligns across 13 bases. Per germline, CDR1 LNHNV and CDR2 YYDKDF (reference sequence). V was clipped by 0 bases and J by 6 bases; unmatched bases: 9. CDR3 length: 18 residues. Here the CDR3 reads CATSRDTGLAGLGDTQYF. Written as DNA, the CDR3 is TGTGCCACCAGCAGAGATACGGGACTAGCGGGGCTCGGGGATACGCAGTATTTT.

V usage is TRBV4-2 and J usage is TRBJ2-2; D remains unclear. Germline CDR1 reads LGHNA; CDR2 reads YNFKEQ. This CDR3 is 15 amino acids long. Between the trimmed V and J ends, which lost 0 bases and 6 bases, there was a span of 11 bases. The CDR3: CASSQDEASSGELFF. In DNA, the CDR3 is TGTGCCAGCAGCCAAGATGAGGCTAGTTCCGGGGAGCTGTTTTTT.

The CDR3 protein is CASRKDTTDTQYF. The CDR3 DNA sequence: TGTGCCAGCAGGAAAGACACCACAGATACGCAGTATTTT. The chain is built from TRBV7-2 and TRBJ2-3; unclear D gene. The germline CDR1 and CDR2 sequences are SGHTA and FQGNSA. V lost 6 bases and J lost 2, with 9 bases in between. This CDR3 has 13 residues.

A single count supports this clone. The V and J genes are TRBV10-3 and TRBJ1-2; D possibly corresponds to TRBD1 (6 bases). Looked up from germline, CDR1 is ENHRY and CDR2 is SYGVKD. The CDR3 consists of 14 residues. V lost 2 bases and J lost 5, with 12 bases in between. The CDR3 sequence is CAISEIGGAYGYTF. The CDR3 DNA follows: TGTGCCATCAGTGAGATTGGGGGCGCGTATGGCTACACCTTC.

The count of this clone is one. This chain links TRBV5-4 with TRBJ2-5; maybe TRBD1 (5 bases). CDR1 is SGHNT and CDR2 is YYREEE in the germline V gene (reference sequence). The germline V and J ends were trimmed by 4 bases and 1 base, with 11 bases remaining between them. The CDR3 has 14 residues. The chain's CDR3 is CASSKGHFQETQYF. The CDR3 DNA sequence: TGTGCCAGCAGCAAAGGACATTTCCAAGAGACCCAGTACTTC.

This chain joins TRBV11-3 and TRBJ2-7, with a weak D call TRBD1 (6 bases). From germline, CDR1 is SGHNT and CDR2 YENEEA. V gave up 4 bases and J gave up 0 bases, with 10 bases separating them. This CDR3 spans 14 amino acids. CDR3 sequence reads: CASSYRDNSYEQYF. CDR3 nucleotides: TGTGCCAGCAGCTACCGGGACAACTCCTACGAGCAGTACTTC.

The rearrangement links TRBV4-2 to TRBJ2-7; D perhaps matches TRBD1 (6 bases). The V gene's germline CDR1 is LGHNA and CDR2 YNFKEQ. V lost 0 bases and J 2 bases, leaving 8 bases between the germline ends. This CDR3 comprises 14 residues. The CDR3 spells CASSQDGQPYEQYF. The CDR3 DNA reads as TGTGCCAGCAGCCAAGATGGACAGCCCTACGAGCAGTACTTC.

The chain links TRBV18 to TRBJ2-2, with D perhaps TRBD2 (6 bases). Germline V gene data show CDR1 as KGHSH and CDR2 as LQKENI. The V gene lost 7 bases and the J gene lost 4 bases, with 13 bases spanning the gap. CDR3 length: 14 amino acids. The CDR3 loop reads CASCGTDGTGELFF. The CDR3 DNA sequence: TGTGCCAGCTGCGGGACGGATGGCACCGGGGAGCTGTTTTTT.

The chain uses TRBV19 and TRBJ2-2; TRBD1 aligns across 7 bases. V was pared by 7 bases and J by 2 bases, with 10 bases of the junction left unmatched. Germline V gene sequence: CDR1 LNHDA, CDR2 SQIVND (reference sequence). The length of the CDR3 is 16 residues. The CDR3 DNA is TGTGCCAGTATAACGACCGGGACAGTTAACACCGGGGAGCTGTTTTTT. Its protein is CASITTGTVNTGELFF.

This CDR3 is CSARVSEGTGELFF. CDR3 DNA sequence: TGCAGCGCCCGGGTCTCCGAGGGCACCGGGGAGCTGTTTTTT. J is TRBJ2-2 and V is TRBV29-1; TRBD2 is a possible D gene (5 bases). Between the trimmed V and J ends, which lost 7 bases and 4 bases, there was a span of 16 bases. Germline V gene data show CDR1 as SQVTM and CDR2 as ANQGSEA. CDR3 length: 14 residues.

Only one count was recorded for this clone. This chain uses TRBV4-1 with TRBJ2-2; 7 nucleotides match TRBD1. The CDR3 is 15 residues long. Per the germline V gene, CDR1 is MGHRA and CDR2 is YSYEKL. With 0 bases clipped from V and 4 bases from J, the junction kept 2 bases outside the gene matches. DNA for the CDR3: TGCGCCAGCAGCCAAGAGACAGGGCGCACCGGGGAGCTGTTTTTT. This codes for CASSQETGRTGELFF.

The chain combines TRBV7-2 with TRBJ2-7; TRBD2 might be the D (5 bases). The germline V gene has CDR1 SGHTA and CDR2 FQGNSA. Trimming cost V 5 bases and J 7 bases, with 21 bases left between them. This CDR3 is built from 15 residues. CDR3 bases: TGTGCCAGCAGCCCCCGGGCAGGAGGAGATATAGAGCAGTACTTC. Translating it yields CASSPRAGGDIEQYF.

The V gene is TRBV4-2, the J gene TRBJ1-5, with a weak D call TRBD1 (5 bases). Trimming took 2 bases from V and 6 from J, leaving 14 bases between them. Germline V CDR1 and CDR2: LGHNA, YNFKEQ. The CDR3 loop spans 15 amino acids. The CDR3 loop reads CASSQSNRGGQPQHF. Here the CDR3 DNA reads TGTGCCAGCAGCCAATCCAACCGGGGGGGTCAGCCCCAGCATTTT.

The chain has TRBV7-2 and TRBJ2-7; 12 bases are shared with TRBD2. This CDR3 has 15 amino acids. Germline V gene lookup returns CDR1 SGHTA and CDR2 FQGNSA. Trimming at V came to 2 bases and at J to 3 bases, leaving 2 bases not matched to a gene. CDR3 in DNA: TGTGCCAGCAGCTTAACTAGCGGGAGGAACTACGAGCAGTACTTC. Its protein is CASSLTSGRNYEQYF.

This clone was seen more than once but under ten times. The rearrangement links TRBV14 to TRBJ1-1; D possibly corresponds to TRBD1 (5 bases). The germline V and J ends were trimmed by 10 bases and 2 bases, with 17 bases remaining between them. CDR1 SGHDN and CDR2 FVKESK come from the germline V gene. CDR3 length equals 14 residues. The CDR3 DNA reads TGTGCCATTGGGGCTGCAGGGTATAACACTGAAGCTTTCTTT. The encoded protein is CAIGAAGYNTEAFF.

This chain links TRBV18 with TRBJ2-1; tentatively, D is TRBD2 (5 bases). Germline V gives CDR1 KGHSH, CDR2 LQKENI. V dropped 4 bases and J dropped 9 bases, with 7 bases sitting between them. The CDR3 runs to 11 residues. CDR3 sequence (DNA): TGTGCCAGCTCACGGGAGTTTGAGCAGTTCTTC. This codes for CASSREFEQFF.

This chain uses TRBV12-3 or TRBV12-4 with TRBJ1-1, with D unclear. This CDR3 region has 11 residues. Trimming left V 7 bases short and J 2 bases short, with 5 bases between. CDR3 DNA sequence: TGTGCCAGCATTAAAAACACTGAAGCTTTCTTT. Encoded protein: CASIKNTEAFF.

The chain has TRBV28 and TRBJ2-3; TRBD2 matches at 9 bases. Trimming at V came to 1 base and at J to 6 bases, leaving 5 bases not matched to a gene. Germline V gene lookup returns CDR1 MDHEN and CDR2 SYDVKM. The CDR3 extends over 15 amino acids. CDR3 coding DNA: TGTGCCAGCAGTTTATCTGCGGGGGGGACGGATACGCAGTATTTT. Residues: CASSLSAGGTDTQYF.

The chain links TRBV6-6 to TRBJ2-3; TRBD2 aligns across 12 bases. Per the germline V gene, CDR1 is MNHNY and CDR2 is SVGAGI (reference sequence). V was clipped by 6 bases and J by 8 bases; unmatched bases: 6. The CDR3 spans 14 residues. CDR3 loop: CASRTSGSVATQYF. CDR3 nucleotides: TGTGCCAGCAGGACTAGCGGGAGTGTCGCTACGCAGTATTTT.

In its sample, this clone was seen once. V and J are TRBV18 and TRBJ1-6, with 7 bases matching TRBD1. This CDR3 contains 17 residues. Germline values: CDR1 KGHSH, CDR2 LQKENI. J lost 7 bases, V lost 4 bases, and 13 bases had no gene match. The chain's CDR3 is CASSQTLPGQINSPLHF. CDR3 bases: TGTGCCAGCTCACAAACTCTTCCGGGACAGATAAATTCACCCCTCCACTTT.

V usage is TRBV15 and J usage is TRBJ1-1; 8 nucleotides align to TRBD1. Germline CDR1 and CDR2: LNHNV and YYDKDF (reference sequence). Trimming at V came to 0 bases and at J to 6 bases, leaving 0 bases not matched to a gene. The CDR3 has 13 amino acids. The CDR3 DNA follows: TGTGCCACCAGCAGAGAGGACAGGGCTGAAGCTTTCTTT. It specifies CATSREDRAEAFF.

This chain links TRBV2 with TRBJ2-1; D is unresolved. The CDR3 loop spans 12 amino acids. Per the germline V gene, CDR1 is SNHLY and CDR2 is FYNNEI. V lost 7 bases and J lost 8, with 12 bases in between. This CDR3 reads CASKEFLDEQFF. As DNA, the CDR3 is TGTGCCAGCAAGGAGTTCCTTGATGAGCAGTTCTTC.

The chain employs TRBV15 and TRBJ2-1; D possibly corresponds to TRBD2 (6 bases). This CDR3 spans 16 amino acids. The germline V gene encodes CDR1 LNHNV and CDR2 YYDKDF (reference sequence). Deletions cut 1 base from V and 2 bases from J, with 12 bases between. The CDR3 bases are TGTGCCACCAGCAGAGGGATTGGGGGGACCTACAATGAGCAGTTCTTC. It yields the protein CATSRGIGGTYNEQFF.

The rearrangement joins TRBV7-2 to TRBJ1-5; 7 nucleotides line up with TRBD1. Germline trimming cut 2 bases from V and 0 bases from J; bases unmatched to any gene: 4. The CDR3 contains 16 residues. The V gene's germline CDR1 is SGHTA and CDR2 FQGNSA. The CDR3 bases are TGTGCCAGCAGCTTAACAGGGGATGCTAGCAATCAGCCCCAGCATTTT. Translating gives CASSLTGDASNQPQHF. Supplemented by reference TRBV7-2 and TRBJ1-5, the full variable domain reads GAGVSQSPSNKVTEKGKDVELRCDPISGHTALYWYRQSLGQGLEFLIYFQGNSAPDKSGLPSDRFSAERTGGSVSTLTIQRTQQEDSAVYLCASSLTGDASNQPQHFGDGTRLSIL.

This clone has only one observation. The rearrangement links TRBV18 to TRBJ2-1; 8 bases match TRBD2. Germline lookup yields CDR1 KGHSH and CDR2 LQKENI. The J segment lost 7 bases and the V segment lost 2 bases, leaving 13 bases of the junction unmatched. This CDR3 is 17 amino acids long. The CDR3 here is CASSPYGLAGHKNEQFF. DNA for the CDR3: TGTGCCAGCTCACCATATGGCCTAGCGGGCCACAAGAATGAGCAGTTCTTC.

The CDR3, as DNA: TGTGCCAGCAGCCTTACAGGGCGCCAAGAGACCCAGTACTTC. Translation: CASSLTGRQETQYF. This chain links TRBV6-5 with TRBJ2-5; D is perhaps TRBD1 (6 bases). V was shortened by 6 bases and J by 1 base, with 12 bases between the two germline ends. Germline CDR1 MNHEY, CDR2 SVGAGI. This CDR3 contains 14 residues.

V is TRBV6-4 and J is TRBJ2-1, with 9 positions matching TRBD1. J lost 3 bases, V lost 6 bases, and 6 bases had no gene match. The germline CDR1 and CDR2 sequences are MRHNA and SNTAGT. The CDR3 contains 15 residues. CDR3 in DNA: TGTGCCAGCAGCCCCCGACAGGGGGTCTACAATGAGCAGTTCTTC. Translation gives CASSPRQGVYNEQFF.

The rearrangement joins TRBV4-1 to TRBJ1-5; D gene uncertain. CDR3 length equals 13 residues. V was cut by 1 base and J by 7 bases, with 8 bases left in between. Germline CDR1 is MGHRA and CDR2 is YSYEKL. CDR3 residues: CASSQGPGQPQHF. The CDR3 nucleotides read TGCGCCAGCAGCCAAGGACCGGGGCAGCCCCAGCATTTT.